This T cell receptor (beta chain) was sequenced during a study of a mutant IDH1 vaccine in newly diagnosed glioma. Study details: The treated population exhibited a male proportion of approximately 62%, a female proportion of about 38%, and a mean age of about 40 years. Every participant had undergone radiotherapy, temozolomide, or both before, and most underwent both.

The ends were cut back, 3 bases at V and 1 base at J, with 4 bases in the middle. The CDR3 loop spans 12 amino acids. Germline V gives CDR1 SGDLS, CDR2 YYNGEE. Notes on this clone: Its antigen is still unknown.

Study-wide points: Of the patients, roughly 93% had vaccine-induced immune responses.

Time point given: week 23, last vaccination. The investigators gave 300 ug of mutant IDH1 20-mer peptide in each vaccine dose, together with topical imiquimod. TCRdb's copy holds only in-frame clones and misses some; the assay was immunoSEQ multiplex PCR. In the table there are tens of thousands of clones, 60% to 85% of which are singletons. The material sequenced was PBMCs, taken from a glioma patient whose treatment included an IDH1 peptide vaccine. J is TRBJ2-5 and V is TRBV9, with no clear D. This clonotype was obtained from a middle-aged woman with glioma. Some clones in this sample may be carry-over from other donors' samples. The DNA for the CDR3 is TGTGCCAGCAGCGGGGTCCAAGAGACCCAGTACTTC. Residues: CASSGVQETQYF.